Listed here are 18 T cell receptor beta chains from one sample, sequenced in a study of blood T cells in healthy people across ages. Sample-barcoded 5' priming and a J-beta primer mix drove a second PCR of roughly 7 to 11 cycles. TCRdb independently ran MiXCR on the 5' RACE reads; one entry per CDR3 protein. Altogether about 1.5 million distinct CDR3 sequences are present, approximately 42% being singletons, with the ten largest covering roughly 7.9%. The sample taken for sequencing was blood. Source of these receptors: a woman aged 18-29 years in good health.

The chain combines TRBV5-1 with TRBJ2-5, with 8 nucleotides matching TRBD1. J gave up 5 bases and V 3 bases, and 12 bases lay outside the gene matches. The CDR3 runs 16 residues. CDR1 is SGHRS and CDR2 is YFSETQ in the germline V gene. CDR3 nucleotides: TGCGCCAGCAGCTCGGGGACAGGCTCGACGTTTGAGACCCAGTACTTC. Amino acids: CASSSGTGSTFETQYF.

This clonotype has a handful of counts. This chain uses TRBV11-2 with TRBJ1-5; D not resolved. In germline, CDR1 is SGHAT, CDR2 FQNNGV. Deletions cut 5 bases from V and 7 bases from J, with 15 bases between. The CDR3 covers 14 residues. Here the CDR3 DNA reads TGTGCCAGCAGCCCTATTTCGGCAGGACAGCCCCAGCATTTT. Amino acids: CASSPISAGQPQHF.

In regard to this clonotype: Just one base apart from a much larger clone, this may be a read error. The CDR3 DNA follows: TGCGCCAGCAGCCAAGAGAGCCTAGACTCCTACAATGAGCAGTACTTC. Translated: CASSQESLDSYNEQYF. The rearrangement links TRBV4-1 to TRBJ2-5; no reliable D call. The CDR3 extends over 16 amino acids. The V gene's germline CDR1 is MGHRA and CDR2 YSYEKL. V shed 0 bases and J shed 11 bases, with 22 bases lying between them.

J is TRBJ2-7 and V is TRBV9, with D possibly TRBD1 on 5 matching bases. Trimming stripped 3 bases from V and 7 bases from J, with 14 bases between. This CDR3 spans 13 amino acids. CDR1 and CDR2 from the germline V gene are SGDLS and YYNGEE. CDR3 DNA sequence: TGTGCCAGCAGCGGACAGAACTGGGATGAGCAGTACTTC. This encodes CASSGQNWDEQYF.

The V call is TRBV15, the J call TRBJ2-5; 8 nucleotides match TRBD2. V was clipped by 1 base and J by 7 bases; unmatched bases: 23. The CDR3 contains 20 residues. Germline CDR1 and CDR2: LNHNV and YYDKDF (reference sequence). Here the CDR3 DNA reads TGTGCCACCAGCAGAGCACTTCCGGGACTAGGGGATAGCGTTAAAGGGACCCAGTACTTC. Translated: CATSRALPGLGDSVKGTQYF.

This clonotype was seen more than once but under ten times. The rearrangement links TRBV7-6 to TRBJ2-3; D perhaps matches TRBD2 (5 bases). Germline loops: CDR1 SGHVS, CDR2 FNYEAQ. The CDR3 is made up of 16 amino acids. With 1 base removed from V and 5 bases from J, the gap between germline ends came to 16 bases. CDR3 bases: TGTGCCAGCAGCTTAGGCCCTGTTACCGCGGGAGATACGCAGTATTTT. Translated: CASSLGPVTAGDTQYF.

The CDR3 nucleotides are TGCAGTGCTAGAGACCCGGGCGGTCGCGGGGAGACCCAGTACTTC. Translated: CSARDPGGRGETQYF. The V call is TRBV20-1, the J call TRBJ2-5; a weak D match, TRBD2 (5 bases). The CDR3 has 15 amino acids. Per germline, CDR1 DFQATT and CDR2 SNEGSKA (reference sequence). The V and J ends lost 0 bases and 5 bases respectively, with 16 bases between them.

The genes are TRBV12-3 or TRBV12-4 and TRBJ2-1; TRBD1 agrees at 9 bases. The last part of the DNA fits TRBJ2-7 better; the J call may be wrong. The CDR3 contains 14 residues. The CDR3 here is CASTRDRAYNEQYF. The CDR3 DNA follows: TGTGCCAGCACCAGGGACAGGGCCTACAATGAGCAGTACTTC.

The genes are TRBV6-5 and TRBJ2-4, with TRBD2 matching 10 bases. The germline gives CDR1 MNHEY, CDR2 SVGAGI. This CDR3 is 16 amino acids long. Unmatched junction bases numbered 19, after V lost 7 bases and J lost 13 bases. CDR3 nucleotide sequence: TGTGCCAGCACCTTACGAGCCCTAGCGGGAGCGCGGGAGCAGTACTTC. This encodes CASTLRALAGAREQYF.

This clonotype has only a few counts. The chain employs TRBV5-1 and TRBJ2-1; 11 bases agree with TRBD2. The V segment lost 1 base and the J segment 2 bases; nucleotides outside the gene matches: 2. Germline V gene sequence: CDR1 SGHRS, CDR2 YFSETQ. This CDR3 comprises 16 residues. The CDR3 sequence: CASSLTLAGAYNEQFF. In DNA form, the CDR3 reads TGCGCCAGCAGCTTGACACTAGCGGGGGCCTACAATGAGCAGTTCTTC.

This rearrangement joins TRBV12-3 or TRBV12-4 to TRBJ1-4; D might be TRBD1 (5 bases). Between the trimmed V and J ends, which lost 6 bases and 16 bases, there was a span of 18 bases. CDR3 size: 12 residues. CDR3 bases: TGTGCCAGCAGCCACGGGACGGTCGGACCGTTTTTT. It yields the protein CASSHGTVGPFF.

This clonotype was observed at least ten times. In DNA form, the CDR3 reads TGTGCCAGCGGGGGACTAGCGGGTCCCCAGGATGAGCAGTTCTTC. It codes for CASGGLAGPQDEQFF. The chain employs TRBV6-1 and TRBJ2-1, with 12 bases aligning to TRBD2. This CDR3 spans 15 amino acids. Germline assignment: CDR1 MNHNS and CDR2 SASEGT. Trimming took 8 bases from V and 8 from J; bases not matched to a gene: 10.

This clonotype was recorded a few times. The chain's CDR3 is CASSQLTSGRAGSYEQYF. For the CDR3, the DNA is TGTGCCAGCAGCCAATTGACTAGCGGGAGGGCCGGTAGCTACGAGCAGTACTTC. The chain employs TRBV7-9 and TRBJ2-7; 14 bases align to TRBD2. V was pared by 5 bases and J by 3 bases, with 12 bases of the junction left unmatched. There are 18 residues in the CDR3. Germline V lookup: CDR1 SEHNR, CDR2 FQNEAQ (reference sequence).

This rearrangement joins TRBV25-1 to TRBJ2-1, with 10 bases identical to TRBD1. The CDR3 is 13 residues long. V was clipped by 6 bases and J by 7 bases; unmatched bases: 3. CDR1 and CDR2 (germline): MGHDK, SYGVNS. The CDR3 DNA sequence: TGTGCCAGCAGACAGGACAGGGGGAATGAGCAGTTCTTC. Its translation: CASRQDRGNEQFF.

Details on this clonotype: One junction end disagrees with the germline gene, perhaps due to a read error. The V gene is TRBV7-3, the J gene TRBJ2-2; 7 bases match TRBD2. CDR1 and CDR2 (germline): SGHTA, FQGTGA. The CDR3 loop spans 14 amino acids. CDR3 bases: TGTGTCAGCAGTGGGGGGGTCGGCACCGGGGAGCTGTTTTTT. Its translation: CVSSGGVGTGELFF.

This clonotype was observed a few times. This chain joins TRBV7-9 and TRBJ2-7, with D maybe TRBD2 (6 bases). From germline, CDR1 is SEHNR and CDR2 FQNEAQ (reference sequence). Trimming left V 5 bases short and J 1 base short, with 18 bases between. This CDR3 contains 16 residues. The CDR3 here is CASSPLGASVSYEQYF. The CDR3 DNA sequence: TGTGCCAGCAGCCCCCTCGGGGCTAGCGTTTCCTACGAGCAGTACTTC.

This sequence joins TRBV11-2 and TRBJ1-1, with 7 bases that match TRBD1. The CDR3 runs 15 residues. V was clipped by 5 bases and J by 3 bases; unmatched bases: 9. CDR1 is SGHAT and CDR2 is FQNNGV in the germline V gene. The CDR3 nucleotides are TGTGCCAGCAGCACTACCCCCAGGGGGGACACTGAAGCTTTCTTT. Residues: CASSTTPRGDTEAFF.

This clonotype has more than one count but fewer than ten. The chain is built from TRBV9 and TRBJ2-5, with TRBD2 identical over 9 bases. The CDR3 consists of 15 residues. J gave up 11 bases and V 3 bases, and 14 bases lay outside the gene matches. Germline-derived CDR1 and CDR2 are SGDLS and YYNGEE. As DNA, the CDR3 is TGTGCCAGCAGCGCACTTAGCGGGGGATACAATGAGCAGTACTTC. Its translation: CASSALSGGYNEQYF.